This TCR beta chain was captured by sequencing in a study of T and B cells in COVID-19 patients. Looked up from germline, CDR1 is SGHDT and CDR2 is YYEEEE. This CDR3 is 15 amino acids long. With 6 bases removed from V and 2 bases from J, the gap between germline ends came to 15 bases. Blood genomic DNA input for TRB amplification was roughly 250-550 ng. BIOMED2 TRB-A/B primer pools were used in multiplex TRB PCR. A single record per CDR3 protein comes from TCRdb applying MiXCR to the multiplex PCR reads. The data hold about 23,000 distinct CDR3 sequences, with 29% observed a single time. The chain has TRBV5-6 and TRBJ2-1; no reliable D call. The clonotype comes from a human donor who had recovered from COVID-19. Sequencing used blood. The DNA of the CDR3 is TGTGCCAGCAACCCTCGTGGTCCTGCCTACAATGAGCAGTTCTTC. The encoded protein is CASNPRGPAYNEQFF.